Below, 5 T cell receptor beta chains from the same sample are listed, as sequenced in a study of blood T cell repertoires in COVID-19 (dated by TCRdb to the early 2020s). Libraries were made using the immunoSEQ multiplex PCR assay. The table was pulled from immuneACCESS by TCRdb, which kept in-frame rearrangements only. Such tables lose some clones; where checked, under half of the loss comes from unresolved V genes, and the rest has no known cause. This sample lists 100,000 to 130,000 clones; about 80% were detected once. The top ten hold around 4.5% of the sample. Sequenced: peripheral blood. The receptors were sampled from a man in his 70s with acute or convalescent COVID-19.

The rearrangement links TRBV9 to TRBJ2-6; tentative D call: TRBD1 (6 bases). The length of the CDR3 is 18 residues. Germline-derived CDR1 and CDR2 are SGDLS and YYNGEE. The germline V and J ends were trimmed by 4 bases and 0 bases, with 17 bases remaining between them. The CDR3 loop reads CASSPQRTVGSGANVLTF. CDR3 bases: TGTGCCAGCAGCCCCCAAAGGACAGTCGGCTCTGGGGCCAACGTCCTGACTTTC.

The chain links TRBV10-3 to TRBJ2-3; the match to TRBD2 covers 8 bases. V was clipped by 7 bases and J by 4 bases; unmatched bases: 10. The CDR3 sequence is 15 residues long. Per germline, CDR1 ENHRY and CDR2 SYGVKD. CDR3 sequence (DNA): TGTGCCATCAAGATGGGGGCGGGGGGTCCAGATACGCAGTATTTT. Translating gives CAIKMGAGGPDTQYF.

This clone was counted between two and nine times. This rearrangement joins TRBV19 to TRBJ1-1; 8 bases map to TRBD1. The J segment lost 2 bases and the V segment lost 6 bases, leaving 14 bases of the junction unmatched. This CDR3 is built from 17 residues. Germline CDR1 LNHDA, CDR2 SQIVND (reference sequence). The DNA for the CDR3 is TGTGCCAGTAGCCCCGGGGCTCTGACAGGGGCAAACACTGAAGCTTTCTTT. This encodes CASSPGALTGANTEAFF.

J is TRBJ1-3 and V is TRBV5-1; a possible D gene is TRBD1 (6 bases). The CDR3 spans 14 residues. CDR1 is SGHRS and CDR2 is YFSETQ in the germline V gene. The V gene lost 4 bases and the J gene lost 2 bases, with 10 bases spanning the gap. The CDR3 DNA is TGCGCCAGCAGCCTAACAGGGACTGGAAACACCATATATTTT. Amino acids: CASSLTGTGNTIYF.

The chain carries TRBV6-2 or TRBV6-3 and TRBJ2-3; TRBD2 matches at 7 bases. This CDR3 spans 14 amino acids. Germline CDR1 MNHEY, CDR2 SVGEGT. Germline trimming cut 4 bases from V and 6 bases from J; bases unmatched to any gene: 7. CDR3 residues: CASSWTRGRDTQYF. CDR3 in DNA: TGTGCCAGCAGTTGGACTAGGGGAAGGGATACGCAGTATTTT.